This record concerns one T cell receptor beta chain sequence. This specimen belongs to a study of blood T cell repertoires in COVID-19. Clones were read by immunoSEQ multiplex PCR, and TCRdb kept only the in-frame ones, dropping some. The sample includes about 170,000 clones, roughly 86% seen only once; the top ten take 2.5% to 3%. The CDR3 length is 12 residues. Germline V gene lookup returns CDR1 LGHNT and CDR2 FRNRAP. Trimming took off 10 bases at V and 2 bases at J, with 12 bases between the two ends. The source material was peripheral blood. The rearrangement links TRBV12-5 to TRBJ2-7; D perhaps matches TRBD2 (6 bases). The TCR comes from a woman older than 75 with COVID-19, enrolled during active disease. The CDR3 protein is CATAGFTYEQYF. CDR3 sequence (DNA): TGTGCTACGGCGGGATTTACCTACGAGCAGTACTTC.